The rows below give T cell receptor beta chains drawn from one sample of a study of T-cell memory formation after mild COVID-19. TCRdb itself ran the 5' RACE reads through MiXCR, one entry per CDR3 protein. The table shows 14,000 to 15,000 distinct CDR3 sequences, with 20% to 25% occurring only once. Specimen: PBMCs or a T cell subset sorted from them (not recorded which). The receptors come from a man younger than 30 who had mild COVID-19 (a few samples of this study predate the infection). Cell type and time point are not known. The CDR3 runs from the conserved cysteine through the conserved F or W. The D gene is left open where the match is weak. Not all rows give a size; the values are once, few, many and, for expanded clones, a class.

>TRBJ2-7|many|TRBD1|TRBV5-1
CASSQSDRGLYEQYF
TGCGCCAGCAGCCAGTCCGACAGGGGGCTCTACGAGCAGTACTTC
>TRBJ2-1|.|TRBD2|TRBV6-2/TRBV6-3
CASNHGTSQNEQFF
TGTGCCAGCAACCATGGGACTAGCCAAAATGAGCAGTTCTTC
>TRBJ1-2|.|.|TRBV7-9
CASSSGPGYGYTF
TGTGCCAGCAGCTCAGGGCCCGGCTATGGCTACACCTTC
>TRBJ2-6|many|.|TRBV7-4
CASSKILGGDLLSGANVLTF
TGTGCCAGCAGCAAAATCCTTGGGGGCGATCTACTTTCTGGGGCCAACGTCCTGACTTTC
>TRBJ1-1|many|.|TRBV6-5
CASTLGRNTEAFF
TGTGCCAGCACCCTGGGGAGGAACACTGAAGCTTTCTTT
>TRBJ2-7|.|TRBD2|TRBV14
CASSQVPLLFSGRKYEQYF
TGTGCCAGCAGCCAAGTACCCCTCCTTTTTAGCGGGAGAAAATACGAGCAGTACTTC
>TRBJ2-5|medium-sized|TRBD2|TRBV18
CASSPKAYVVAGKETQYF
TGTGCCAGCTCACCGAAGGCCTACGTGGTAGCGGGGAAAGAGACCCAGTACTTC
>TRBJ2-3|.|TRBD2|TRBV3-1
CASSSRGGTDTQYF
TGTGCCAGCAGCTCGCGGGGGGGCACAGATACGCAGTATTTT
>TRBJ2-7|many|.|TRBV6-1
CASSEYSVITYEQYF
TGTGCCAGCAGTGAATACAGCGTCATTACCTACGAGCAGTACTTC
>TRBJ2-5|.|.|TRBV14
CASSPGEWETQYF
TGTGCCAGCAGCCCAGGGGAATGGGAGACCCAGTACTTC
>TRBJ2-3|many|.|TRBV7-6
CASSLHGPRTDTQYF
TGTGCCAGCAGCTTACACGGGCCCCGCACAGATACGCAGTATTTT
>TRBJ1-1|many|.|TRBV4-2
CASSQELKWKEAFF
TGTGCCAGCAGCCAAGAACTAAAGTGGAAGGAAGCTTTCTTT
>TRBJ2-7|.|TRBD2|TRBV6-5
CASSNLAGGYSYEQYF
TGTGCCAGCAGTAACCTAGCGGGAGGCTATTCCTACGAGCAGTACTTC
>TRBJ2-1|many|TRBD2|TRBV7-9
CASSPERGRLPYEQFF
TGTGCCAGCAGCCCCGAGCGGGGGAGGCTACCCTATGAGCAGTTCTTC
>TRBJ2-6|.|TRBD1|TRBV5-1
CASSLQGTGANVLTF
TGCGCCAGCAGCTTACAGGGGACTGGGGCCAACGTCCTGACTTTC
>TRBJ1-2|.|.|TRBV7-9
CASSSGTRGYTF
TGTGCCAGCAGCTCGGGGACGCGAGGCTACACCTTC
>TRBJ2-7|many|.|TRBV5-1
CASSEGSYEQYF
TGCGCCAGCAGCGAGGGTTCCTACGAGCAGTACTTC
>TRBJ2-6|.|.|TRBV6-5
CASSYPGSSGANVLTF
TGTGCCAGCAGTTACCCAGGGTCTTCCGGGGCCAACGTCCTGACTTTC
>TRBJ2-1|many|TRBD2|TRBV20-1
CSASRLAGFNEQFF
TGCAGTGCTAGCCGACTAGCGGGGTTCAATGAGCAGTTCTTC
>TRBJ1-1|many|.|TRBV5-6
CASSLKATWNTEAFF
TGTGCCAGCAGCTTGAAAGCTACCTGGAACACTGAAGCTTTCTTT
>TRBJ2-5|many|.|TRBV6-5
CASSYGGSQYF
TGTGCCAGCAGTTACGGGGGTTCCCAGTACTTC
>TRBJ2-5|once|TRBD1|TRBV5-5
CASSLMGQQETQYF
TGTGCCAGCAGCTTGATGGGACAGCAAGAGACCCAGTACTTC
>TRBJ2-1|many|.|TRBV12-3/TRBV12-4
CASSLRPQAHEQFF
TGTGCCAGCAGTTTGAGGCCCCAGGCCCATGAGCAGTTCTTC
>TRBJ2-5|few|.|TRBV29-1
CSVNRGQETQYF
TGCAGCGTAAACCGGGGCCAAGAGACCCAGTACTTC
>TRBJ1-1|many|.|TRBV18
CASSPQTNTEAFF
TGTGCCAGCTCACCTCAAACGAACACTGAAGCTTTCTTT
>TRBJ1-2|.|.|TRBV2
CASSTTPTWGAGGYTF
TGTGCCAGCAGTACAACCCCGACATGGGGGGCGGGCGGCTACACCTTC
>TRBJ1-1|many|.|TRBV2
CASTPAPNTEAFF
TGTGCCAGCACCCCGGCCCCTAACACTGAAGCTTTCTTT